The rows below give T cell receptor beta chains drawn from one sample of a study of identical twins. TCRdb independently ran MiXCR on the 5' RACE reads; one entry per CDR3 protein. The sample consists of approximately 890,000 distinct CDR3 sequences, 10% to 15% of them appearing once. The sample was also reused in another study, on yellow fever vaccine responses in identical twins.

Specimen: PBMCs. These receptors were obtained from a woman aged 18-29 years in good health. CDR3s include the opening cysteine and the closing phenylalanine or tryptophan. The order of the fields is J gene, V gene, CDR3 protein.

TRBJ2-3,TRBV9,CASSVGGQGGRVTDTQYF
TRBJ1-4,TRBV9,CASSVEPRFNEKLFF
TRBJ2-5,TRBV5-1,CASSLEGQFFETQYF
TRBJ2-7,TRBV20-1,CSAPGTSVYEQYF
TRBJ1-2,TRBV6-1,CASRFQGAYGYTF
TRBJ2-7,TRBV27,CASSRPGNIYEQYF
TRBJ1-1,TRBV4-1,CASSQVVGLWTEAFF
TRBJ2-1,TRBV12-3/TRBV12-4,CASTLGGRLYNEQFF
TRBJ2-2,TRBV5-1,CASSLRLGDTGELFF
TRBJ1-2,TRBV3-1,CASSQLGQTNYGYTF
TRBJ2-2,TRBV6-1,CASALRSMKTGELFF
TRBJ2-2,TRBV7-3,CASRATSGATGELFF
TRBJ2-2,TRBV20-1,CSAWTSGRRELFF
TRBJ2-5,TRBV29-1,CSARKHRAGEETQYF
TRBJ2-3,TRBV6-1,CASTSRPAGGTDTQYF